The 7 T cell receptor beta chains below were found in one sample sequenced in a study of T cells in Graves' hyperthyroidism and ophthalmopathy. The TCR beta CDR3 regions underwent amplification using RNA transcripts as the source. The HTBI primer set drove a first-round RT-PCR of the TCR CDR3. TCRdb re-analysed the multiplex PCR reads in MiXCR, keeping a single row per CDR3 protein. The table includes fewer than 500,000 distinct CDR3 sequences, roughly 14% detected once. Sequenced sample: blood. The receptor set was obtained from a man aged 18 to 35 with Graves' ophthalmopathy.

In its sample, this clonotype was seen many times. The V gene is TRBV2, the J gene TRBJ1-5, with a possible D match to TRBD1 (5 bases). Trimming removed 8 bases from V and 4 bases from J, with 15 bases in between. Looked up from germline, CDR1 is SNHLY and CDR2 is FYNNEI. The CDR3 loop spans 14 amino acids. CDR3 loop: CASGKTGGNQPQHF. As DNA, the CDR3 is TGTGCCAGCGGTAAAACAGGAGGGAATCAGCCCCAGCATTTT. Full variable domain (rest looked up from reference TRBV2 and TRBJ1-5): EPEVTQTPSHQVTQMGQEVILRCVPISNHLYFYWYRQILGQKVEFLVSFYNNEISEKSEIFDDQFSVERPDGSNFTLKIRSTKLEDSAMYFCASGKTGGNQPQHFGDGTRLSIL.

This clonotype came up many times. The chain joins TRBV13 to TRBJ2-7; TRBD1 agrees at 9 bases. The ends lost 8 bases at V and 5 bases at J; junction bases unmatched: 10. The CDR3 is made up of 14 amino acids. Germline assignment: CDR1 PRHDT and CDR2 FYEKMQ (reference sequence). Here the CDR3 reads CASRLGQGLHEQYF. CDR3 DNA: TGTGCCAGCCGGCTTGGACAGGGGTTACACGAGCAGTACTTC.

This clonotype was counted only a few times. The gene calls are TRBV30 and TRBJ1-2; no definite D call. V lost 4 bases and J lost 0, with 9 bases in between. The CDR3 sequence is 13 residues long. Germline CDR1 and CDR2: GTSNPN and SVGIG (reference sequence). The CDR3 loop reads CAWNGQANYGYTF. CDR3 coding DNA: TGTGCCTGGAACGGCCAGGCTAACTATGGCTACACCTTC.

Of note for this clonotype: One end of the junction is discordant with germline, which a read error may explain. The chain joins TRBV18 to TRBJ2-2; D is possibly TRBD2 (5 bases). Germline V gene data show CDR1 as KGHSH and CDR2 as LQKENI. The CDR3 extends over 14 amino acids. CDR3 nucleotides: TGTGCCAGCTCACCGTTACAAGACACCGGGAAGCTGTTTTTT. This codes for CASSPLQDTGKLFF.

This clonotype was counted between two and nine times. The final CDR3 position lacks the conserved phenylalanine or tryptophan, pointing to a likely read error. V usage is TRBV13 and J usage is TRBJ2-5; 11 nucleotides agree with TRBD2. CDR1 is PRHDT, CDR2 FYEKMQ, per germline (reference sequence). This CDR3 has 15 amino acids. V lost 0 bases and J lost 4; bases outside the gene matches: 1. The CDR3: CASSLGLAGAETQYL. CDR3 bases: TGTGCCAGCAGCTTAGGACTAGCGGGAGCAGAGACCCAGTACCTC.

V is TRBV7-9 and J is TRBJ2-7; 8 bases map to TRBD1. The germline V gene encodes CDR1 SEHNR and CDR2 FQNEAQ (reference sequence). The ends lost 4 bases at V and 6 bases at J; junction bases unmatched: 8. The CDR3 runs to 14 residues. CDR3 nucleotides: TGTGCCAGCAGCTCTGGGACAGGTGTTGCCGAGCAGTACTTC. Translation: CASSSGTGVAEQYF.

This clonotype was counted ten times or more. V usage is TRBV5-1 and J usage is TRBJ2-2; D gene ambiguous. The CDR3 extends over 17 amino acids. V lost 2 bases, J lost 0 bases, and 14 bases lay in between. In germline, CDR1 is SGHRS, CDR2 YFSETQ. This chain's CDR3 is CASSLKIPLANTGELFF. CDR3 DNA: TGCGCCAGCAGCTTAAAGATCCCCCTCGCGAACACCGGGGAGCTGTTTTTT.